This is a list of T cell receptor beta chains from one sample in a study of T-cell memory formation after mild COVID-19. In TCRdb, the 5' RACE reads were re-called with MiXCR into one record per CDR3 protein. The sample carries about 340,000 distinct CDR3 sequences, roughly 21% recorded once. The sequenced material came from PBMCs or a T cell subset sorted from them (not recorded which). These receptors all stem from an adult woman who had mild COVID-19 (a few samples of this study predate the infection). Cell type and time point are not known. CDR3s include the opening cysteine and the closing phenylalanine or tryptophan. D genes are given only for firm matches. Clone size is stated in some rows and not others, as once, few, many or a class when expanded.

CDR3nt: TGCAGCGTTGACCTCACAGGGGGGGATGGCTACACCTTC
CDR3aa: CSVDLTGGDGYTF
abundance: NA
d_gene: TRBD1
j_gene: TRBJ1-2
v_gene: TRBV29-1

CDR3nt: TGTGCCAGCAGCGATAGGGACAGGGCCCCCTACGAGCAGTACTTC
CDR3aa: CASSDRDRAPYEQYF
abundance: NA
d_gene: TRBD1
j_gene: TRBJ2-7
v_gene: TRBV7-9

CDR3nt: TGTGCCAGCAGTTTAGAACCGGCCAGGGAAGGGGATGAAAAACTGTTTTTT
CDR3aa: CASSLEPAREGDEKLFF
abundance: NA
d_gene: NA
j_gene: TRBJ1-4
v_gene: TRBV27

CDR3nt: TGTGCCAGCAGCCAAAATCGAGCGGAGGCGGGCACAGATACGCAGTATTTT
CDR3aa: CASSQNRAEAGTDTQYF
abundance: few
d_gene: NA
j_gene: TRBJ2-3
v_gene: TRBV4-2

CDR3nt: TGCAGCGTTGAAGTGGGAGGCTATGGCTACACCTTC
CDR3aa: CSVEVGGYGYTF
abundance: NA
d_gene: NA
j_gene: TRBJ1-2
v_gene: TRBV29-1

CDR3nt: TGTGCCATCAGCCAGAACAGGGGGCGCGCCACTGAAGCTTTCTTT
CDR3aa: CAISQNRGRATEAFF
abundance: NA
d_gene: TRBD1
j_gene: TRBJ1-1
v_gene: TRBV10-3

CDR3nt: TGCAGCGTTGAAGACGGGAGAGGGTGGAATGAGCAGTTCTTC
CDR3aa: CSVEDGRGWNEQFF
abundance: NA
d_gene: NA
j_gene: TRBJ2-1
v_gene: TRBV29-1

CDR3nt: TGTGCCATCAGTGACCCCACTAGCGGGGCCGCTGGGGCCAACGTCCTGACTTTC
CDR3aa: CAISDPTSGAAGANVLTF
abundance: once
d_gene: TRBD2
j_gene: TRBJ2-6
v_gene: TRBV10-3

CDR3nt: TGTGCCACCAGTGTTCATAGCGGGAACGGGAATGAGCAGTTCTTC
CDR3aa: CATSVHSGNGNEQFF
abundance: few
d_gene: TRBD2
j_gene: TRBJ2-1
v_gene: TRBV24-1

CDR3nt: TGTGCCAGCAGCTTGGTGGGGAGAAACACAGATACGCAGTATTTT
CDR3aa: CASSLVGRNTDTQYF
abundance: few
d_gene: NA
j_gene: TRBJ2-3
v_gene: TRBV5-6

CDR3nt: TGTGCCAGCAGTTTAATCAGTGGGAACACTGAAGCTTTCTTT
CDR3aa: CASSLISGNTEAFF
abundance: NA
d_gene: NA
j_gene: TRBJ1-1
v_gene: TRBV12-3/TRBV12-4

CDR3nt: TGTGCCAGCAGCTTATCTGCTAGCGGGCAATACGAGCAGTACTTC
CDR3aa: CASSLSASGQYEQYF
abundance: NA
d_gene: TRBD2
j_gene: TRBJ2-7
v_gene: TRBV7-2

CDR3nt: TGCGCCAGCAGCTCAGATGAGCCTTTTTTTAACTATGGCTACACCTTC
CDR3aa: CASSSDEPFFNYGYTF
abundance: few
d_gene: NA
j_gene: TRBJ1-2
v_gene: TRBV5-1

CDR3nt: TGCGCCAGCAGCTTGGCCAGAGCTCTGCAGAGCTCCTACAATGAGCAGTTCTTC
CDR3aa: CASSLARALQSSYNEQFF
abundance: NA
d_gene: NA
j_gene: TRBJ2-1
v_gene: TRBV5-1

CDR3nt: TGCGCCAGCACCGGACAGGGTATCTACAATGAGCAGTTCTTC
CDR3aa: CASTGQGIYNEQFF
abundance: NA
d_gene: TRBD1
j_gene: TRBJ2-1
v_gene: TRBV5-1

CDR3nt: TGTGCCACCAGTGGTAGTCAGAACACTGAAGCTTTCTTT
CDR3aa: CATSGSQNTEAFF
abundance: NA
d_gene: NA
j_gene: TRBJ1-1
v_gene: TRBV24-1

CDR3nt: TGTGCCAGCAGCGAGGGACTAGCGAGCACCTACGAGCAGTACTTC
CDR3aa: CASSEGLASTYEQYF
abundance: few
d_gene: TRBD2
j_gene: TRBJ2-7
v_gene: TRBV7-2

CDR3nt: TGCGCCAGCAGCTCTCGAAGCAGAGCGAGGGGGTCCTACGAGCAGTACTTC
CDR3aa: CASSSRSRARGSYEQYF
abundance: many
d_gene: NA
j_gene: TRBJ2-7
v_gene: TRBV5-1

CDR3nt: TGCAGTGCCAGATATCCGGCGAGCGCCACTAGCACAGATACGCAGTATTTT
CDR3aa: CSARYPASATSTDTQYF
abundance: NA
d_gene: NA
j_gene: TRBJ2-3
v_gene: TRBV20-1

CDR3nt: TGTGCCAGCAGTTACGCCTTCTTAGCGGGAGGGCCCTCCGGTCCTCCCTACGAGCAGTACTTC
CDR3aa: CASSYAFLAGGPSGPPYEQYF
abundance: few
d_gene: TRBD2
j_gene: TRBJ2-7
v_gene: TRBV6-2/TRBV6-3

CDR3nt: TGTGCCAGCTCACCGGGAGGGGGCAGAAACAATGAGCAGTTCTTC
CDR3aa: CASSPGGGRNNEQFF
abundance: many
d_gene: NA
j_gene: TRBJ2-1
v_gene: TRBV18

CDR3nt: TGCGCCAGCAGCTGGGACAGACAGAATCAGCCCCAGCATTTT
CDR3aa: CASSWDRQNQPQHF
abundance: many
d_gene: TRBD1
j_gene: TRBJ1-5
v_gene: TRBV5-1

CDR3nt: TGCGCCAGCAGCTCCCTATCTAGCGGGGGGCCCGGGGAGACCCAGTACTTC
CDR3aa: CASSSLSSGGPGETQYF
abundance: many
d_gene: TRBD2
j_gene: TRBJ2-5
v_gene: TRBV5-1

CDR3nt: TGTGCCAGCAGCTTAGCGGGAGGGACCGCCTACAATGAGCAGTTCTTC
CDR3aa: CASSLAGGTAYNEQFF
abundance: few
d_gene: TRBD2
j_gene: TRBJ2-1
v_gene: TRBV7-9

CDR3nt: TGTGCCAGCAGCTTGGCCCGGCTAGCGGGAGTCGATGAGCAGTTCTTC
CDR3aa: CASSLARLAGVDEQFF
abundance: few
d_gene: TRBD2
j_gene: TRBJ2-1
v_gene: TRBV5-4

CDR3nt: TGTGCCAGCAGTTACATGCCGACTAGCGGCAATGAGCAGTTCTTC
CDR3aa: CASSYMPTSGNEQFF
abundance: few
d_gene: TRBD2
j_gene: TRBJ2-1
v_gene: TRBV6-5

CDR3nt: TGTGCCAGCAGCCGGACAGCTAGGGGCGGCAATCAGCCCCAGCATTTT
CDR3aa: CASSRTARGGNQPQHF
abundance: NA
d_gene: NA
j_gene: TRBJ1-5
v_gene: TRBV6-5

CDR3nt: TGCGCCAGCAGCCAGACGGGGGTTGGGGCCAACGTCCTGACTTTC
CDR3aa: CASSQTGVGANVLTF
abundance: few
d_gene: NA
j_gene: TRBJ2-6
v_gene: TRBV4-1

CDR3nt: TGTGCCAGCAGCCCATACACCACAGATACGCAGTATTTT
CDR3aa: CASSPYTTDTQYF
abundance: few
d_gene: NA
j_gene: TRBJ2-3
v_gene: TRBV7-2

CDR3nt: TGTGCCAGCAGTTCGGGAATTGGGGGCGCGAACACTGAAGCTTTCTTT
CDR3aa: CASSSGIGGANTEAFF
abundance: NA
d_gene: NA
j_gene: TRBJ1-1
v_gene: TRBV27

CDR3nt: TGTGCCAGCAGCTTACAGTACACAGATACGCAGTATTTT
CDR3aa: CASSLQYTDTQYF
abundance: NA
d_gene: NA
j_gene: TRBJ2-3
v_gene: TRBV7-2

CDR3nt: TGCAGTGCTAGAGATCAGGGGGCGCAAGGCTATGGCTACACCTTC
CDR3aa: CSARDQGAQGYGYTF
abundance: NA
d_gene: TRBD1
j_gene: TRBJ1-2
v_gene: TRBV20-1

CDR3nt: TGTGCCAGCAGCACTCGAGGTACAGGGGGCGAGCAGTACTTC
CDR3aa: CASSTRGTGGEQYF
abundance: NA
d_gene: TRBD1
j_gene: TRBJ2-7
v_gene: TRBV3-1

CDR3nt: TGTGCCAGCAGCATCACTAGCGGGAGTATTGGCCATGAGCAGTTCTTC
CDR3aa: CASSITSGSIGHEQFF
abundance: NA
d_gene: TRBD2
j_gene: TRBJ2-1
v_gene: TRBV7-2

CDR3nt: TGTGCCAGCAGCCAAGGACTAGCGGGAGTTGTCGAGCAGTACTTC
CDR3aa: CASSQGLAGVVEQYF
abundance: few
d_gene: TRBD2
j_gene: TRBJ2-7
v_gene: TRBV3-1

CDR3nt: TGTGCCTGCAGCGACAGCTCTAGTGTCTCCTACAATGAGCAGTTCTTC
CDR3aa: CACSDSSSVSYNEQFF
abundance: NA
d_gene: NA
j_gene: TRBJ2-1
v_gene: TRBV12-3/TRBV12-4

CDR3nt: TGTGCCAGCAGCTCTCAGGGAAGCCCAGATACGCAGTATTTT
CDR3aa: CASSSQGSPDTQYF
abundance: NA
d_gene: NA
j_gene: TRBJ2-3
v_gene: TRBV7-9

CDR3nt: TGTGCCAGCAGCCGACAGACGACAGGGGGGAGCACAGATACGCAGTATTTT
CDR3aa: CASSRQTTGGSTDTQYF
abundance: NA
d_gene: TRBD1
j_gene: TRBJ2-3
v_gene: TRBV11-3

CDR3nt: TGTGCCAGCTCACCCCCCGTCTGGGAGAGGGAAGACGACGAGCAGTACTTC
CDR3aa: CASSPPVWEREDDEQYF
abundance: few
d_gene: NA
j_gene: TRBJ2-7
v_gene: TRBV18

CDR3nt: TGTGCCAGCTGCCCGGGACAGGGGGCCCCCCAGCATTTT
CDR3aa: CASCPGQGAPQHF
abundance: few
d_gene: TRBD1
j_gene: TRBJ1-5
v_gene: TRBV18

CDR3nt: TGTGCCAGCAGCAACTTTGGCAGCGGGATCGGCCATGAGCAGTTCTTC
CDR3aa: CASSNFGSGIGHEQFF
abundance: NA
d_gene: TRBD2
j_gene: TRBJ2-1
v_gene: TRBV14

CDR3nt: TGTGCCAGCAGCCAAGGATCAGGCCACAATGAGCAGTTCTTC
CDR3aa: CASSQGSGHNEQFF
abundance: few
d_gene: NA
j_gene: TRBJ2-1
v_gene: TRBV3-1

CDR3nt: TGTGCCACCAGTGTCGGACGTACGTCCCCAATCACTAGCACAGATACGCAGTATTTT
CDR3aa: CATSVGRTSPITSTDTQYF
abundance: NA
d_gene: NA
j_gene: TRBJ2-3
v_gene: TRBV24-1

CDR3nt: TGTGCCAGCAGCTTTTTAGGTGCAGGGCTCAATGAGCAGTTCTTC
CDR3aa: CASSFLGAGLNEQFF
abundance: few
d_gene: NA
j_gene: TRBJ2-1
v_gene: TRBV5-5